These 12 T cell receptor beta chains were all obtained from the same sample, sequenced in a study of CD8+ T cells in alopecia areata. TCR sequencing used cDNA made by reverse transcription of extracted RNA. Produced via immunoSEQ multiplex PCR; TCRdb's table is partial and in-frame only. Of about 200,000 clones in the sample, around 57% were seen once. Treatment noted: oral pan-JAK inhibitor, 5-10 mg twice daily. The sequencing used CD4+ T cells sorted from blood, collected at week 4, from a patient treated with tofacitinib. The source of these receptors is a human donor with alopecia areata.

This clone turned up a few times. The CDR3: CSVFRADTQYF. The CDR3 DNA reads TGCAGCGTCTTTAGGGCAGATACGCAGTATTTT. J is TRBJ2-3 and V is TRBV29-1; D is uncertain. The CDR3 totals 11 residues. Trimming stripped 6 bases from V and 4 bases from J, with 8 bases between. Per the germline V gene, CDR1 is SQVTM and CDR2 is ANQGSEA.

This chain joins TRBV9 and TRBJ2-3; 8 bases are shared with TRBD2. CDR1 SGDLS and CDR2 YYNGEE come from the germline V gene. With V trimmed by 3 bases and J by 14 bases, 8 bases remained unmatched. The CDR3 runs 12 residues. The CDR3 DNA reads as TGTGCCAGCAGCGGAGCGGGGGCCGATCGGTATTTT. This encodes CASSGAGADRYF.

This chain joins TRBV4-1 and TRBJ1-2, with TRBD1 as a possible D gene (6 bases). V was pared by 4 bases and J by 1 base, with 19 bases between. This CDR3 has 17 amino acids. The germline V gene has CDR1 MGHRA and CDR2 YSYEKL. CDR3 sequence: CASSLPPDRLFNYGYTF. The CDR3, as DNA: TGCGCCAGCAGCCTACCGCCCGACAGGCTTTTTAACTATGGCTACACCTTC.

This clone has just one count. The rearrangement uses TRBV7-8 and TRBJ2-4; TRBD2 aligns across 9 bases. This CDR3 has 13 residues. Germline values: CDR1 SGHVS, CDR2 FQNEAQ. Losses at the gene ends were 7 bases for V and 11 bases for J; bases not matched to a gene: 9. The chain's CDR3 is CASTSSAGGFQYF. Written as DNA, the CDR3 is TGTGCCAGCACCTCCTCAGCGGGGGGTTTTCAGTACTTC.

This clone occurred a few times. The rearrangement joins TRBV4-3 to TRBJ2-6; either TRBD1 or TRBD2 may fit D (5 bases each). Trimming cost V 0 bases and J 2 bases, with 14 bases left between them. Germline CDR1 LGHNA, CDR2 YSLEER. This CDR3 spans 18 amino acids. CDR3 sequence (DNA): TGCGCCAGCAGCCAAGATACCGGGACCACGACTGGGGCCAACGTCCTGACTTTC. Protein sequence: CASSQDTGTTTGANVLTF.

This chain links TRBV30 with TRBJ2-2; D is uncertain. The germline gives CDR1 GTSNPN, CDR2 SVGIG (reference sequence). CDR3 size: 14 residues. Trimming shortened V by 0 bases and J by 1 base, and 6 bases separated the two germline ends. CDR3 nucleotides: TGTGCCTGGAGTGTTCAACAGAACACCGGGGAGCTGTTTTTT. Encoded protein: CAWSVQQNTGELFF.

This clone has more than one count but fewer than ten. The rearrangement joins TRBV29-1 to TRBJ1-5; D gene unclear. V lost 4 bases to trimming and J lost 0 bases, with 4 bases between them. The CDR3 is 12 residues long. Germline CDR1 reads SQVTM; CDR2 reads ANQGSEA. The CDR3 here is CSVGNSNQPQHF. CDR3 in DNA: TGCAGCGTTGGGAATAGCAATCAGCCCCAGCATTTT.

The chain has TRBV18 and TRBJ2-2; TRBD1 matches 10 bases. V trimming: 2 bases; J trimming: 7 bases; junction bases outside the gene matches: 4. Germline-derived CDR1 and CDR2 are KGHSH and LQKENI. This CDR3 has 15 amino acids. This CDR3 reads CASSPGQGDGGELFF. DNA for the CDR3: TGTGCCAGCTCACCAGGACAGGGGGACGGCGGGGAGCTGTTTTTT.

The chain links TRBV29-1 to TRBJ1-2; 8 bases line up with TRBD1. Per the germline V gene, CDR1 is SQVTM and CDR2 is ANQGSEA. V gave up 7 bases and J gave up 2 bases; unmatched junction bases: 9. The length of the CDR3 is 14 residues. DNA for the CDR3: TGCAGCGGGCTCGGGACAGGCTCCAACTATGGCTACACCTTC. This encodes CSGLGTGSNYGYTF. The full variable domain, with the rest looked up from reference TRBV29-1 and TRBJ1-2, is SAVISQKPSRDICQRGTSLTIQCQVDSQVTMMFWYRQQPGQSLTLIATANQGSEATYESGFVIDKFPISRPNLTFSTLTVSNMSPEDSSIYLCSGLGTGSNYGYTFGSGTRLTVV.

The CDR3 DNA sequence: TGTGCCAGCAGATTCGGGACTAGCGGGGGGTTAGATACGCAGTATTTT. It encodes CASRFGTSGGLDTQYF. The chain couples TRBV2 to TRBJ2-3; TRBD2 agrees at 15 bases. V gave up 6 bases and J gave up 5 bases; unmatched junction bases: 6. Germline V CDR1 and CDR2: SNHLY, FYNNEI. The CDR3 runs to 16 residues.

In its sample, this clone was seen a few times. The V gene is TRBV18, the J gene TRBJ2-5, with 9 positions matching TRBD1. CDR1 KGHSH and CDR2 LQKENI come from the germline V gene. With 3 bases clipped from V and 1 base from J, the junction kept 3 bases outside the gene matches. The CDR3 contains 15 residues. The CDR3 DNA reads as TGTGCCAGCTCACCGCGGACAGGGGTCCAAGAGACCCAGTACTTC. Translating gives CASSPRTGVQETQYF.

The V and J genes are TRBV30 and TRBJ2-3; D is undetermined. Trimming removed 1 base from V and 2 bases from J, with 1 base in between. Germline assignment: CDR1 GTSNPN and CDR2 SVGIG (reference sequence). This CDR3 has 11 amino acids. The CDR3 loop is CAWSATDTQYF. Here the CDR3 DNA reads TGTGCCTGGAGTGCCACAGATACGCAGTATTTT.